This TCR beta chain was recovered during a study of chemoradiotherapy in HPV16-positive cancers. This clone was counted between two and nine times. Samples were taken several times over chemoradiotherapy. Sequencing used immunoSEQ multiplex PCR; TCRdb keeps in-frame clones, though not all of them. The sample contains about 32,000 clones, around 88% of which appear only once. The length of the CDR3 is 13 residues. Germline CDR1 SNHLY, CDR2 FYNNEI. V shed 7 bases, J shed 6 bases, and the junction held 3 bases outside the gene matches. The starting material was blood, obtained from a patient who underwent chemoradiotherapy. The clonotype was recovered from a human donor with HPV-associated anogenital cancer. The rearrangement links TRBV2 to TRBJ1-5, with 10 bases identical to TRBD1. This CDR3 reads CASTRDRGQPQHF. The CDR3 nucleotides are TGTGCCAGCACCAGGGACAGGGGTCAGCCCCAGCATTTT.